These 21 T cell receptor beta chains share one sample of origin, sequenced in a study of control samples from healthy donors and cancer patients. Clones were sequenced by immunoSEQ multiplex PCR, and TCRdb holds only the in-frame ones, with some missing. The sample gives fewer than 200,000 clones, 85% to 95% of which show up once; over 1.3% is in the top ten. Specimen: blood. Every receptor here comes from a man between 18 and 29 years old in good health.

The CDR3 sequence is CASAGAAEGYTF. The CDR3 coding sequence is TGTGCCAGCGCTGGGGCGGCAGAAGGCTACACCTTC. The chain combines TRBV7-8 with TRBJ1-2; TRBD1 might be the D (5 bases). V was trimmed by 8 bases and J by 8 bases, leaving 15 bases between them. The CDR3 sequence is 12 residues long. Germline V CDR1 and CDR2: SGHVS, FQNEAQ.

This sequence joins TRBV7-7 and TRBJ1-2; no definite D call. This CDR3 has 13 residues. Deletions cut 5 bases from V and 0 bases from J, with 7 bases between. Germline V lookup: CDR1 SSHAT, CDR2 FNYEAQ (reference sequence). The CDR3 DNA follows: TGTGCCAGCAGCCTTGGGACTAACTATGGCTACACCTTC. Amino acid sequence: CASSLGTNYGYTF.

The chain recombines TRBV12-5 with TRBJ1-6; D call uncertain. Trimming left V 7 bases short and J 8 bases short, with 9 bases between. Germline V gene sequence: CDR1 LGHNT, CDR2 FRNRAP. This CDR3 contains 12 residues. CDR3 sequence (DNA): TGTGCTAGTGCGAACAGCCATTCACCCCTCCACTTT. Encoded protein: CASANSHSPLHF. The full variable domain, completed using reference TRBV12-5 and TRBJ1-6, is DARVTQTPRHKVTEMGQEVTMRCQPILGHNTVFWYRQTMMQGLELLAYFRNRAPLDDSGMPKDRFSAEMPDATLATLKIQPSEPRDSAVYFCASANSHSPLHFGNGTRLTVT.

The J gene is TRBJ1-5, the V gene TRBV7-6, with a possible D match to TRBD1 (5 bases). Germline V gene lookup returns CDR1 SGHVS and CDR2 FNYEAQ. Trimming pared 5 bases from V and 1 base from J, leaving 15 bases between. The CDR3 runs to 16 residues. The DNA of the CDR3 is TGTGCCAGCAGCCGGGGACCTCTCAGCAGCAATCAGCCCCAGCATTTT. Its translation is CASSRGPLSSNQPQHF.

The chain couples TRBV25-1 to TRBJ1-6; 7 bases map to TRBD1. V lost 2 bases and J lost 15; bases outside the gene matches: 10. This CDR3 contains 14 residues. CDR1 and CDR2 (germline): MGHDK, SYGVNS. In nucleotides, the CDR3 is TGTGCCAGCAGTGAAGGGCAGGGGGAACGGTTCCTCCACTTT. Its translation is CASSEGQGERFLHF.

The CDR3 nucleotides are TGTGCCATCAGTGAGGCGGAGGTGAACTATGGCTACACCTTC. It translates to CAISEAEVNYGYTF. J is TRBJ1-2 and V is TRBV10-3; D is unresolved. From germline, CDR1 is ENHRY and CDR2 SYGVKD. This CDR3 has 14 amino acids. V lost 2 bases to trimming and J lost 2 bases, with 9 bases between them.

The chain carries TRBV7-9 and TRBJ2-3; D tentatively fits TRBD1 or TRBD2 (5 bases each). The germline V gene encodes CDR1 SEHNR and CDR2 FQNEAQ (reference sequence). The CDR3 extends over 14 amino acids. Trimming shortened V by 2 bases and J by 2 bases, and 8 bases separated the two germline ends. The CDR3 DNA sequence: TGTGCCAGCAGCTTAACGGGACCCACAGATACGCAGTATTTT. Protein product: CASSLTGPTDTQYF.

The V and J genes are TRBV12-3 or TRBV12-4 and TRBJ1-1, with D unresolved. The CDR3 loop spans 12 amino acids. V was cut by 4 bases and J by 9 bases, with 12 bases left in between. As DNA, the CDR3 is TGTGCCAGCAGTTATGACATAGACAAAGCTTTCTTT. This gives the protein CASSYDIDKAFF.

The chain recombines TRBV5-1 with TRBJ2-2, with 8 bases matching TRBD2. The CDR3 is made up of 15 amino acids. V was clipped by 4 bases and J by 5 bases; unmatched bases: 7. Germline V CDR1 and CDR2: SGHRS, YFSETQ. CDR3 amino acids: CASSPFRGGTGELFF. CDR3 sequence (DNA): TGCGCCAGCAGCCCCTTCCGGGGGGGAACCGGGGAGCTGTTTTTT.

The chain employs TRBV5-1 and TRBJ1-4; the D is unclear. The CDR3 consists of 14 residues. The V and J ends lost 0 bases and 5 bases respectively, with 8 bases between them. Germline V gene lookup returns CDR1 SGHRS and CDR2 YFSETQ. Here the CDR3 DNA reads TGCGCCAGCAGCTTGGATACCAGAAATGAAAAACTGTTTTTT. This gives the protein CASSLDTRNEKLFF.

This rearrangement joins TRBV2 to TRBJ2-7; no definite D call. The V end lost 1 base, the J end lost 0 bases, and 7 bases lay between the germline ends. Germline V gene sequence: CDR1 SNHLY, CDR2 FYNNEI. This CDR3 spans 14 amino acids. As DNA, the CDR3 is TGTGCCAGCAGTGAAGAGACGTTCTCCTACGAGCAGTACTTC. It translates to CASSEETFSYEQYF.

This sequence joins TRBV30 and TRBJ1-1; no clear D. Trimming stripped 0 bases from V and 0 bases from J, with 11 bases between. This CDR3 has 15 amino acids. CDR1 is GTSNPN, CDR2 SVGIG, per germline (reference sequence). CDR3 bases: TGTGCCTGGAGTGTAAGTCGGGAAGTGAACACTGAAGCTTTCTTT. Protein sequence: CAWSVSREVNTEAFF.

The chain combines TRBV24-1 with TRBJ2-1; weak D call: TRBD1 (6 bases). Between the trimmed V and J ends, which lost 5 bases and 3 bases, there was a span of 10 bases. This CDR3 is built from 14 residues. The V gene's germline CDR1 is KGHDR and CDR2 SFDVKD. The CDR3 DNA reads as TGTGCCACCAGTGCTGACAGGCTCTACAATGAGCAGTTCTTC. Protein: CATSADRLYNEQFF.

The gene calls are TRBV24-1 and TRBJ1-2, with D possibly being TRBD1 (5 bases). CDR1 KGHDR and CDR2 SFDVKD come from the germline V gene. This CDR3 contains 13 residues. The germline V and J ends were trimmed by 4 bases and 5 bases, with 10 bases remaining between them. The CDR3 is CATSDKTVYGYTF. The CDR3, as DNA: TGTGCCACCAGTGACAAGACAGTTTATGGCTACACCTTC.

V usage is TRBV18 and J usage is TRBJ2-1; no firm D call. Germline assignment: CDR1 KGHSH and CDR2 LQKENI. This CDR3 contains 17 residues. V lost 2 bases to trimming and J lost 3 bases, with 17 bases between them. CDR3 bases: TGTGCCAGCTCACCAATGGCTCATGTTAAAGACTACAATGAGCAGTTCTTC. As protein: CASSPMAHVKDYNEQFF.

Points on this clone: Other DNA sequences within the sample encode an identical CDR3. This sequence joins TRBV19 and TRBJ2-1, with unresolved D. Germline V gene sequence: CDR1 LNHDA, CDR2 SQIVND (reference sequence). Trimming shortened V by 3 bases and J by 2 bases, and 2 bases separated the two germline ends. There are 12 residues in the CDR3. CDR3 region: CASSIPYNEQFF. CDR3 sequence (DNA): TGTGCCAGTAGTATCCCCTACAATGAGCAGTTCTTC.

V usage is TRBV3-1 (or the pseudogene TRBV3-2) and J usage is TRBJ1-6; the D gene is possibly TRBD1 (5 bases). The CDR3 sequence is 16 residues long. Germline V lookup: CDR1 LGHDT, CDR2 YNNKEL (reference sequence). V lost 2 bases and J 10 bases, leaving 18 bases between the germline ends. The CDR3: CASSQYGAGIGSPLHF. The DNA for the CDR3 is TGTGCCAGCAGCCAATACGGGGCGGGCATCGGCTCACCCCTCCACTTT.

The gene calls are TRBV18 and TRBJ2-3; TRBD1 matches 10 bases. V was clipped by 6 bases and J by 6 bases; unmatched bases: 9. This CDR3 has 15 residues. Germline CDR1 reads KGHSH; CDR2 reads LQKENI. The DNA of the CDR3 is TGTGCCAGCTCTCTGGGGACAGGGGCAGCGGATACGCAGTATTTT. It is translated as CASSLGTGAADTQYF.

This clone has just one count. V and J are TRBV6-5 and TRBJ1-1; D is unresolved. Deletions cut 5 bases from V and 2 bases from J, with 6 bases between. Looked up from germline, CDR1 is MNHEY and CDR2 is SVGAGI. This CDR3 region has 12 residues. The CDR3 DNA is TGTGCCAGCAGTCGCGATAACACTGAAGCTTTCTTT. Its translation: CASSRDNTEAFF.

As DNA, the CDR3 is TGTGCCAGCAGTTACTCTGGCCAGTTCGTCTATGGCTACACCTTC. This codes for CASSYSGQFVYGYTF. The chain joins TRBV6-7 to TRBJ1-2; D is undetermined. TRBV6-7 carries the ORF label, with uncertain function. The ends were cut back, 0 bases at V and 4 bases at J, with 12 bases in the middle. The CDR3 has 15 residues.

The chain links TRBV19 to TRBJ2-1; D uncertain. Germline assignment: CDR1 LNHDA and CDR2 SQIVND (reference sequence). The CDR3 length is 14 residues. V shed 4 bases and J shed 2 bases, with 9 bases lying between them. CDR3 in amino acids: CASSTVGAYNEQFF. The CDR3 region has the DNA TGTGCCAGTAGTACCGTCGGAGCCTACAATGAGCAGTTCTTC.